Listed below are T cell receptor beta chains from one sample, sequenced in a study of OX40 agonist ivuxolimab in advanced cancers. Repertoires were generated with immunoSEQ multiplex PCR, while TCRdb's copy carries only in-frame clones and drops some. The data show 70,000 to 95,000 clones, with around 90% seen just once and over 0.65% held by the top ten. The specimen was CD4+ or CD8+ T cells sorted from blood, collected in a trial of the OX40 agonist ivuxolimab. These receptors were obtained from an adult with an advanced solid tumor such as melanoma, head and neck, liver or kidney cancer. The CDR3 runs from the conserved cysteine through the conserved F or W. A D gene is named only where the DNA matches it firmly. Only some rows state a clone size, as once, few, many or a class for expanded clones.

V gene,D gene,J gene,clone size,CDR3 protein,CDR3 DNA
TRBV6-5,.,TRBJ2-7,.,CASTDRAYEQYF,TGTGCCAGCACTGACAGAGCCTACGAGCAGTACTTC
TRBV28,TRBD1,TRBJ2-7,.,CASSLRVTGAYEQYF,TGTGCCAGCAGCCTAAGAGTGACAGGGGCCTACGAGCAGTACTTC
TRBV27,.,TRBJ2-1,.,CASSLSFTGRKNEQFF,TGTGCCAGCAGTTTATCGTTCACAGGGAGGAAAAATGAGCAGTTCTTC
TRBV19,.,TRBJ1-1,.,CASSTEGPVSTEAFF,TGTGCCAGTAGTACCGAGGGGCCGGTAAGCACTGAAGCTTTCTTT
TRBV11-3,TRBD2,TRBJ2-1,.,CASSSRGLAGGKYNEQFF,TGTGCCAGCAGCTCACGGGGACTAGCGGGGGGCAAGTACAATGAGCAGTTCTTC
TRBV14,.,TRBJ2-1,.,CASSQGGPSSEQFF,TGTGCCAGCAGCCAGGGCGGGCCTTCGAGTGAGCAGTTCTTC
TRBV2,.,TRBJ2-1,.,CASSGNAGQTGEQFF,TGTGCCAGCAGCGGCAATGCGGGACAGACCGGGGAGCAGTTCTTC
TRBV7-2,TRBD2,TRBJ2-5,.,CASSRTSGLQETQYF,TGTGCCAGCAGCCGGACTAGCGGACTTCAAGAGACCCAGTACTTC
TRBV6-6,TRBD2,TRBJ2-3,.,CASSKTSGGAVDTQYF,TGTGCCAGCAGTAAAACTAGCGGGGGAGCGGTAGATACGCAGTATTTT
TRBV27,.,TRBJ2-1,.,CASSPMSGGGRYNEQFF,TGTGCCAGCAGTCCGATGAGTGGGGGGGGGCGCTACAATGAGCAGTTCTTC
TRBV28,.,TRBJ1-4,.,CASRQGAWEKLFF,TGTGCCAGCAGACAAGGGGCGTGGGAAAAACTGTTTTTT
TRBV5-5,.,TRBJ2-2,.,CASSLDVRTAGELFF,TGTGCCAGCAGCTTGGACGTACGAACCGCCGGGGAGCTGTTTTTT
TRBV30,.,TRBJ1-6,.,CAWRGDLDNSPLHF,TGTGCCTGGAGGGGGGACTTAGATAATTCACCCCTCCACTTT
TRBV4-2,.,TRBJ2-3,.,CASSYNTDTQYF,TGTGCCAGCAGCTATAACACAGATACGCAGTATTTT
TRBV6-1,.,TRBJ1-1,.,CASRFSRGNTEAFF,TGTGCCAGCAGGTTCAGCAGGGGGAACACTGAAGCTTTCTTT
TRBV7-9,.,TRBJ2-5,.,CASSPARRETQYF,TGTGCCAGCAGTCCGGCCCGGAGGGAGACCCAGTACTTC
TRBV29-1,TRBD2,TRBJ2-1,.,CSVEQLAGVKSSYNEQFF,TGCAGCGTTGAACAACTAGCGGGGGTCAAGAGCTCCTACAATGAGCAGTTCTTC
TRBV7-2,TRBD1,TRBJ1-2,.,CASRHRDRDECYTF,TGTGCCAGCAGACACCGGGACAGGGATGAATGCTACACCTTC
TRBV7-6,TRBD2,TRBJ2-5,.,CASSLALSGGETQYF,TGTGCCAGCAGCTTAGCGCTTAGCGGGGGTGAGACCCAGTACTTC
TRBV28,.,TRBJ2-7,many,CASLGTAAEQYF,TGTGCCAGCTTGGGCACCGCCGCCGAGCAGTACTTC
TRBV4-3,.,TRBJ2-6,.,CASSPAYYSGANVLTF,TGCGCCAGCAGCCCGGCCTACTACTCTGGGGCCAACGTCCTGACTTTC
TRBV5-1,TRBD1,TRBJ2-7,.,CASSLGQGGEQYF,TGCGCCAGCAGCTTGGGACAGGGTGGAGAGCAGTACTTC
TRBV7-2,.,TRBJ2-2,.,CASSLAPTYTGELFF,TGTGCCAGCAGCTTAGCGCCGACATACACCGGGGAGCTGTTTTTT
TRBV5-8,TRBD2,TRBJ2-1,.,CASSLHRLAGGLSYNEQFF,TGTGCCAGCAGCTTACATAGACTAGCGGGCGGACTATCCTACAATGAGCAGTTCTTC
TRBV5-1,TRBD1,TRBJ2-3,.,CASSLGQGRDTQYF,TGCGCCAGCAGCCTCGGACAGGGTCGGGATACGCAGTATTTT
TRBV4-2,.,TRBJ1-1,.,CASSQDWGQTLPEAFF,TGTGCCAGCAGCCAAGATTGGGGACAAACCCTCCCTGAAGCTTTCTTT
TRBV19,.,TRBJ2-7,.,CASSISTGTYEQYF,TGTGCCAGTAGTATTAGCACGGGGACCTACGAGCAGTACTTC
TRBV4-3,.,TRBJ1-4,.,CASSQDVRGSEKLFF,TGCGCCAGCAGCCAAGACGTCAGGGGAAGTGAAAAACTGTTTTTT
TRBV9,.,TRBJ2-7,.,CASSAGTAEQYF,TGTGCCAGCAGCGCCGGGACCGCCGAGCAGTACTTC
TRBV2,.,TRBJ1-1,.,CASRAPMDTEAFF,TGTGCCAGCAGGGCGCCGATGGACACTGAAGCTTTCTTT
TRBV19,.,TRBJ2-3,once,CASADRPITDTQYF,TGTGCCAGTGCCGACAGGCCGATCACAGATACGCAGTATTTT
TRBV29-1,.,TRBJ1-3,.,CSVDPGEGNTIYF,TGCAGCGTTGATCCAGGGGAAGGAAACACCATATATTTT
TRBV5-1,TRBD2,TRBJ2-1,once,CASTLRSGVYNEQFF,TGCGCCAGCACCCTCCGTAGCGGGGTCTACAATGAGCAGTTCTTC
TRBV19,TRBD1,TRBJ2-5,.,CASAGTVEETQYF,TGTGCCAGTGCTGGGACAGTTGAAGAGACCCAGTACTTC
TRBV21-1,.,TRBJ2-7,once,CASHSGSRLYEQYF,TGTGCCAGCCACTCCGGCAGCCGCCTCTACGAGCAGTACTTC
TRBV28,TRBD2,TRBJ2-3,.,CASSSAGLSTDTQYF,TGTGCCAGCAGTTCCGCGGGACTAAGCACAGATACGCAGTATTTT
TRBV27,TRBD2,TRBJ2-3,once,CASSIRTSGSTDTQYF,TGTGCCAGCAGTATACGGACTAGCGGGAGCACAGATACGCAGTATTTT
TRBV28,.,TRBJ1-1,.,CASSLYGVSTEAFF,TGTGCCAGCAGTTTATACGGGGTGAGCACTGAAGCTTTCTTT
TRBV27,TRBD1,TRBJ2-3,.,CASRMNQGASTDTQYF,TGTGCCAGCAGGATGAACCAGGGGGCAAGCACAGATACGCAGTATTTT
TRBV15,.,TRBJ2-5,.,CATSRGRTLQETQYF,TGTGCCACCAGCAGAGGCCGGACCCTACAAGAGACCCAGTACTTC
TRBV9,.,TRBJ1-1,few,CASSRYDRVPEAFF,TGTGCCAGCAGCCGCTATGATAGGGTGCCTGAAGCTTTCTTT
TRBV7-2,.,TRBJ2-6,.,CASSALAQSSGANVLTF,TGTGCCAGCAGCGCGCTAGCCCAGAGCTCTGGGGCCAACGTCCTGACTTTC
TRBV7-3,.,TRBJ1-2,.,CASSPGSDKNYGYTF,TGTGCCAGCAGCCCGGGGTCAGATAAGAACTATGGCTACACCTTC
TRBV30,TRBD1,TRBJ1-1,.,CAWSRQGALNTEAFF,TGTGCCTGGAGCCGACAGGGGGCGTTGAACACTGAAGCTTTCTTT
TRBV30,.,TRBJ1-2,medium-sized,CAWSFSFPAGENYGYTF,TGTGCCTGGAGTTTTTCTTTTCCTGCAGGGGAGAACTATGGCTACACCTTC